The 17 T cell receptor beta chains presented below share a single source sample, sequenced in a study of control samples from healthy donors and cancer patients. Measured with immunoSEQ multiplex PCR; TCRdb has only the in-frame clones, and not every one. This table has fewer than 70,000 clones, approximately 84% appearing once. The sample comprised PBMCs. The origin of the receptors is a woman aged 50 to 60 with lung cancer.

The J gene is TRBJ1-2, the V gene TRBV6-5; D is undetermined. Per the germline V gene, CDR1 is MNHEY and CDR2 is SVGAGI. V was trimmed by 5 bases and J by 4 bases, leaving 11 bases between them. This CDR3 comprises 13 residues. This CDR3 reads CASSQTMGYGYTF. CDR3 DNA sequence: TGTGCCAGCAGTCAAACCATGGGCTATGGCTACACCTTC.

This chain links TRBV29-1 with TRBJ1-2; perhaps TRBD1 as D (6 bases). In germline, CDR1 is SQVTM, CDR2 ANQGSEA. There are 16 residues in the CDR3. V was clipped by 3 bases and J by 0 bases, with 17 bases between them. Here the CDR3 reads CSVDLTGQLANYGYTF. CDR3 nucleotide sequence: TGCAGCGTTGACCTAACAGGACAGTTAGCTAACTATGGCTACACCTTC.

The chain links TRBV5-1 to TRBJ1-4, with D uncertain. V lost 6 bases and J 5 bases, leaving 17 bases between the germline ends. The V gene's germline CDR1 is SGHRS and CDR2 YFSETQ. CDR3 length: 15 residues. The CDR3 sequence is CASKMDPETNEKLFF. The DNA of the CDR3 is TGCGCCAGCAAAATGGACCCAGAGACGAATGAAAAACTGTTTTTT.

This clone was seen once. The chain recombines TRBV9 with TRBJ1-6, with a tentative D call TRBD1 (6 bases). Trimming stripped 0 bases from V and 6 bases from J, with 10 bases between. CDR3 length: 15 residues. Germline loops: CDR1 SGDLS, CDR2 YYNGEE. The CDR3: CASSVEGGSNSPLHF. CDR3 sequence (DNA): TGTGCCAGCAGCGTAGAAGGGGGGAGTAATTCACCCCTCCACTTT.

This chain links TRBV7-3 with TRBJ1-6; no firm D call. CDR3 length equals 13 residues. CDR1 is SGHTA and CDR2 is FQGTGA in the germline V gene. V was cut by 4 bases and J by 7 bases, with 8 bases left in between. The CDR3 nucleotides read TGTGCCAGCAGCTCCGGGCTCAATTCACCCCTCCACTTT. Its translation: CASSSGLNSPLHF.

CDR3 sequence reads: CASSLKTVGSYEQYF. The CDR3 nucleotides read TGCGCCAGCAGCTTGAAAACAGTCGGCTCCTACGAGCAGTACTTC. This chain connects TRBV5-1 to TRBJ2-7; D is ambiguous. V was shortened by 1 base and J by 0 bases, with 11 bases between the two germline ends. The germline V gene has CDR1 SGHRS and CDR2 YFSETQ. The CDR3 has 15 residues. Supplemented by reference TRBV5-1 and TRBJ2-7, the full variable domain reads KAGVTQTPRYLIKTRGQQVTLSCSPISGHRSVSWYQQTPGQGLQFLFEYFSETQRNKGNFPGRFSGRQFSNSRSEMNVSTLELGDSALYLCASSLKTVGSYEQYFGPGTRLTVT.

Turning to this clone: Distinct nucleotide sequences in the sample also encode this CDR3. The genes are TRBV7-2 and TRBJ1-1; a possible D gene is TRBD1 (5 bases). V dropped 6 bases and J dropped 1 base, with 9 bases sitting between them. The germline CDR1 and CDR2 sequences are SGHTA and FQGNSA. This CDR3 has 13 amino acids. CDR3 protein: CASSLDRNTEAFF. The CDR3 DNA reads TGTGCCAGCAGTCTTGACAGGAACACTGAAGCTTTCTTT.

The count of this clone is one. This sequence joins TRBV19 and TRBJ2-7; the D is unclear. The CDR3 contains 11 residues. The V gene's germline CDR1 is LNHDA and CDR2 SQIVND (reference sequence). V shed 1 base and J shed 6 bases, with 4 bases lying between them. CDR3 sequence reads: CASSIAGEQYF. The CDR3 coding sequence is TGTGCCAGTAGTATAGCCGGCGAGCAGTACTTC.

CDR3 in amino acids: CASSPPDSYGDEQYF. CDR3 bases: TGTGCCAGCTCACCACCGGACTCCTACGGCGACGAGCAGTACTTC. V usage is TRBV18 and J usage is TRBJ2-7, with D possibly being TRBD2 (5 bases). Germline lookup yields CDR1 KGHSH and CDR2 LQKENI. V was cut by 0 bases and J by 5 bases, with 14 bases left in between. The CDR3 is 15 residues long.

The CDR3 nucleotides read TGTGCCAGCAGAATACAGAACTATGGCTACACCTTC. Protein sequence: CASRIQNYGYTF. The chain carries TRBV28 and TRBJ1-2; D is undetermined. Germline CDR1 reads MDHEN; CDR2 reads SYDVKM. CDR3 size: 12 residues. V was shortened by 6 bases and J by 2 bases, with 7 bases between the two germline ends.

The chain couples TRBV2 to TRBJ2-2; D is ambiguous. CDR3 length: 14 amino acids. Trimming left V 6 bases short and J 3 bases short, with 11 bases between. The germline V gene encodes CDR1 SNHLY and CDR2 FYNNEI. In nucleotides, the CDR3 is TGTGCCAGCAGGGCCCCCCAAGACACCGGGGAGCTGTTTTTT. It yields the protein CASRAPQDTGELFF.

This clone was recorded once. This CDR3 reads CASSLATQGNEQFF. Here the CDR3 DNA reads TGTGCCAGCAGCTTAGCGACCCAGGGGAATGAGCAGTTCTTC. The chain links TRBV7-2 to TRBJ2-1; a weak D match, TRBD1 (6 bases). Trimming took off 0 bases at V and 7 bases at J, with 10 bases between the two ends. The CDR3 runs 14 residues. Germline V CDR1 and CDR2: SGHTA, FQGNSA.

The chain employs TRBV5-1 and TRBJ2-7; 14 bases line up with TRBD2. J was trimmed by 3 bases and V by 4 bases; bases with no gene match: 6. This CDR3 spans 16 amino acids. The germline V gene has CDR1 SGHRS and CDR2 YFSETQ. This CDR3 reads CASSTTSGGEHYEQYF. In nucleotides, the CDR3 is TGCGCCAGCAGCACGACTAGCGGGGGGGAACACTACGAGCAGTACTTC.

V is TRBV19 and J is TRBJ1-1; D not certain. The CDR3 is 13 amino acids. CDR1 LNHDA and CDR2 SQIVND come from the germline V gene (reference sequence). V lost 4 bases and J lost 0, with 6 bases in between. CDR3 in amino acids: CASSRPMNTEAFF. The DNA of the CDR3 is TGTGCCAGTAGTAGGCCCATGAACACTGAAGCTTTCTTT.

The CDR3 region is CASSPPGTSGGPDTQYF. Written as DNA, the CDR3 is TGTGCCAGCTCGCCTCCCGGAACTAGCGGGGGCCCAGATACGCAGTATTTT. V usage is TRBV18 and J usage is TRBJ2-3; TRBD2 agrees at 11 bases. Germline V gene sequence: CDR1 KGHSH, CDR2 LQKENI. This CDR3 comprises 17 residues. Germline trimming cut 6 bases from V and 4 bases from J; bases unmatched to any gene: 12.

CDR3 coding DNA: TGCAGCCTGAGCGGGGGGTACCAAGAGACCCAGTACTTC. The encoded protein is CSLSGGYQETQYF. The rearrangement links TRBV29-1 to TRBJ2-5, with 9 bases lining up with TRBD2. Germline loops: CDR1 SQVTM, CDR2 ANQGSEA. J was trimmed by 0 bases and V by 8 bases; bases with no gene match: 4. CDR3 length equals 13 residues.

The CDR3 loop reads CATSRANEAGRPPLHF. In DNA, the CDR3 is TGTGCCACCAGCAGAGCCAACGAAGCAGGGCGACCACCCCTCCACTTT. This chain uses TRBV15 with TRBJ1-6, with D tentatively TRBD1 (5 bases). The CDR3 runs 16 residues. Germline-derived CDR1 and CDR2 are LNHNV and YYDKDF (reference sequence). V lost 1 base and J lost 11, with 18 bases in between.